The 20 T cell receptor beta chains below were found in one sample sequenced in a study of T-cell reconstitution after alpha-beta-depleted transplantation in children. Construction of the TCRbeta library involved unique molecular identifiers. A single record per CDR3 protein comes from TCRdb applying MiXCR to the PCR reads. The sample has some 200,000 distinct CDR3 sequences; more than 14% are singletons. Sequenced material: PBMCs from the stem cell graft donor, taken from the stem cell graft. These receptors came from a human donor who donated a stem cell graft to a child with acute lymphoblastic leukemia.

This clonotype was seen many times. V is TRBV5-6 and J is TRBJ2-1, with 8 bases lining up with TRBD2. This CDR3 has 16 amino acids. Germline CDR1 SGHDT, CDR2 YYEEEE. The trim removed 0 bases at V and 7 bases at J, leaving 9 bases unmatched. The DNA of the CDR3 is TGTGCCAGCAGCTTGGAAGGCGGGAGGAGGGGGAATGAGCAGTTCTTC. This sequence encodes CASSLEGGRRGNEQFF.

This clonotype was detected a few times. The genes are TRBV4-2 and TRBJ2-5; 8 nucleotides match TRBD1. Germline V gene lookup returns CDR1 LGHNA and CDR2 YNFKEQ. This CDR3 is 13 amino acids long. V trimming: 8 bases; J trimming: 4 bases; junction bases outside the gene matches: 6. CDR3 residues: CASRSRGRETQYF. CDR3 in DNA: TGTGCCAGCCGATCCAGGGGGCGAGAGACCCAGTACTTC.

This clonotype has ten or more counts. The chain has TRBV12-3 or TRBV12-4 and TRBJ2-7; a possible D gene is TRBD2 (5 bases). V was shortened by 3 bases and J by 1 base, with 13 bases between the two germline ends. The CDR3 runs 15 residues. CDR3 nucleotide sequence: TGTGCCAGCAGTTTGCCCCGGGATGGGTCCTACGAGCAGTACTTC. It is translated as CASSLPRDGSYEQYF.

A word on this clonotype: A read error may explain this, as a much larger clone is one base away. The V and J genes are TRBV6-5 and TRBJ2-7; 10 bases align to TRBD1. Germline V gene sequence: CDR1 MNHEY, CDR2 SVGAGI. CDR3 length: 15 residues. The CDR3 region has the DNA TGTGCCAGCAGTTACTCCTGGGACAGGGGCTACCAGCAGTACTTC. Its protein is CASSYSWDRGYQQYF.

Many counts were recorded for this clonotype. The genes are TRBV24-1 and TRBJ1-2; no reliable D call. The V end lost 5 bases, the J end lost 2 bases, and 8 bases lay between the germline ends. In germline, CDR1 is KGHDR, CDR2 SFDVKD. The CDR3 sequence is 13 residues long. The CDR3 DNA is TGTGCCACCAGTGGTCCAGAGAACTATGGCTACACCTTC. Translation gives CATSGPENYGYTF.

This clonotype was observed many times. CDR3 sequence reads: CASSALGGVGSPLHF. The CDR3 region has the DNA TGTGCCAGCAGCGCCCTGGGGGGGGTTGGCTCACCCCTCCACTTT. The chain has TRBV12-3 or TRBV12-4 and TRBJ1-6, with D possibly matching TRBD1 (5 bases). The CDR3 contains 15 residues. The germline V and J ends were trimmed by 6 bases and 10 bases, with 19 bases remaining between them.

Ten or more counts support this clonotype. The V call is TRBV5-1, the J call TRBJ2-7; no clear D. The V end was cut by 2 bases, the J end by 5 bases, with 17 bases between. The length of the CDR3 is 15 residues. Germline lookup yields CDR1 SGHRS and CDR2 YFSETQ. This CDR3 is CASSLGQVISHEQYF. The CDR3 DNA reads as TGCGCCAGCAGCTTAGGCCAGGTTATTAGTCACGAGCAGTACTTC.

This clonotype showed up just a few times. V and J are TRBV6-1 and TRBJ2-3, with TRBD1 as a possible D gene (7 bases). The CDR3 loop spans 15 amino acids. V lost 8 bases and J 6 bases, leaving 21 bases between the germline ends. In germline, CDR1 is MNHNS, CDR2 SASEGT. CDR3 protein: CASGLGGTEGDTQYF. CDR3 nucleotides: TGTGCCAGCGGCCTGGGCGGGACAGAGGGGGATACGCAGTATTTT.

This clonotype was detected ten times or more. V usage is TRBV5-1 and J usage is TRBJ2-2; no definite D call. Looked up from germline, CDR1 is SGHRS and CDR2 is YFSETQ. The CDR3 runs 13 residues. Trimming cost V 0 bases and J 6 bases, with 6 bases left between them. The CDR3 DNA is TGCGCCAGCAGCTTGGGTGGATCCGGGGAGCTGTTTTTT. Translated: CASSLGGSGELFF.

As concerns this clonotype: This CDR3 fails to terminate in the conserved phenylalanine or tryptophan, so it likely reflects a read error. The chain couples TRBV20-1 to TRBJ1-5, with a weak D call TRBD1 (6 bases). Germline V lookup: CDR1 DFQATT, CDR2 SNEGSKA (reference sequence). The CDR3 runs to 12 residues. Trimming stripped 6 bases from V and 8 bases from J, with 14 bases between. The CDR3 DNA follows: TGCAGTGCCTTTAGCGGGGGCGAGCCCCAGCATTTG. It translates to CSAFSGGEPQHL.

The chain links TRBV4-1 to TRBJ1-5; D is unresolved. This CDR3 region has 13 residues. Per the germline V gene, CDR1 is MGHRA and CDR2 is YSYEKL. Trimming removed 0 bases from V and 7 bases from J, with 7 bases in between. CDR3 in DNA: TGCGCCAGCAGCCAAGACCAGGAACAGCCCCAGCATTTT. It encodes CASSQDQEQPQHF.

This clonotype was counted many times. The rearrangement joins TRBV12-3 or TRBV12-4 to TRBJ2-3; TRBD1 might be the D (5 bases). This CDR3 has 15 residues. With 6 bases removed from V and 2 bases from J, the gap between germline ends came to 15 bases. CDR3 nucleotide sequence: TGTGCCAGCAGACTCGGACACCTAGACACAGATACGCAGTATTTT. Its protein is CASRLGHLDTDTQYF.

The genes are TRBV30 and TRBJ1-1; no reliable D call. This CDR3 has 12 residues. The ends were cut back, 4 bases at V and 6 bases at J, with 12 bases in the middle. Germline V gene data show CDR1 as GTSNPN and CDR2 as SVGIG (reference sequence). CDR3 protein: CAWIRRVPEAFF. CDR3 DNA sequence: TGTGCCTGGATCCGCCGGGTGCCTGAAGCTTTCTTT.

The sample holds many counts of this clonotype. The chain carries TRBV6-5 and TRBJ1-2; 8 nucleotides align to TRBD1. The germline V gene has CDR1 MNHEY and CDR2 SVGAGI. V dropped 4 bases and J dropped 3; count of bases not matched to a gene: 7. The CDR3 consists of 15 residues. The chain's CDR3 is CASSFRTGTHYGYTF. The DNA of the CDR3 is TGTGCCAGCAGTTTTCGGACAGGGACTCACTATGGCTACACCTTC.

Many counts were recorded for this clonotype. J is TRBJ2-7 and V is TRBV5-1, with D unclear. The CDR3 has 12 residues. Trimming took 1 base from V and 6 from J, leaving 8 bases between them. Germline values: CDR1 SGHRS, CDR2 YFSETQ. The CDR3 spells CASSLPDGEQYF. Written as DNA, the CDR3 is TGCGCCAGCAGCTTGCCAGATGGCGAGCAGTACTTC.

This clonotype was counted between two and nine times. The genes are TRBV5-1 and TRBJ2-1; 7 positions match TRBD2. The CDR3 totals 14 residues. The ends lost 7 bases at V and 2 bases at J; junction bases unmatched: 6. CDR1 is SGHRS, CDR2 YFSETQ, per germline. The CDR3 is CASHAGAPYNEQFF. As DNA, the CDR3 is TGCGCCAGCCACGCGGGAGCACCCTACAATGAGCAGTTCTTC.

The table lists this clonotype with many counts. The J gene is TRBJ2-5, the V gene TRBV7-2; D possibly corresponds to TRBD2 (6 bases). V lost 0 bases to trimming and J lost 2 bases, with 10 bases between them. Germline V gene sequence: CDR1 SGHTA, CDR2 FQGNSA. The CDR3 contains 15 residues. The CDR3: CASSLASGKQETQYF. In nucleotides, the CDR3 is TGTGCCAGCAGCTTAGCTAGCGGAAAACAAGAGACCCAGTACTTC. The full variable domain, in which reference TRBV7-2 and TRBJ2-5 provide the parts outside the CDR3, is GAGVSQSPSNKVTEKGKDVELRCDPISGHTALYWYRQSLGQGLEFLIYFQGNSAPDKSGLPSDRFSAERTGGSVSTLTIQRTQQEDSAVYLCASSLASGKQETQYFGPGTRLLVL.

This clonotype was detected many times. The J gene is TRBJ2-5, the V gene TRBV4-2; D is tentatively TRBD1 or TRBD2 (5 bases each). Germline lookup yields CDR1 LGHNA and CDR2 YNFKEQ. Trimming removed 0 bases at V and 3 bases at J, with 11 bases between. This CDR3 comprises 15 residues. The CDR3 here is CASSQDPGAKETQYF. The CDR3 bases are TGTGCCAGCAGCCAAGATCCCGGGGCTAAAGAGACCCAGTACTTC.

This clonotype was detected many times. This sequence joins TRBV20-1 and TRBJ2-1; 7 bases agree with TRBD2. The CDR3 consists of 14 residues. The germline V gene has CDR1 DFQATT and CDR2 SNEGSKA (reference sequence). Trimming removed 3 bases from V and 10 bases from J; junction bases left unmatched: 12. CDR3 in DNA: TGCAGTGCTAGCCGGGACTATCGGGTTGGGGAGCAGTTCTTC. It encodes CSASRDYRVGEQFF.

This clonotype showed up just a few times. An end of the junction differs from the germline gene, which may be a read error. CDR3 DNA: TGTGCCAGCAGTTTCGACAGGGGGCGAGTGTATTTT. It is translated as CASSFDRGRVYF. The gene calls are TRBV6-2 or TRBV6-3 and TRBJ1-5; 10 nucleotides align to TRBD1. This CDR3 has 12 amino acids. Germline assignment: CDR1 MNHEY and CDR2 SVGEGT.